This T cell receptor (beta chain) was sequenced during a study of T cells expressing NK-cell markers. Study at large: All TCR beta repertoires analysed originated from sorted CD3+CD56+NKG2C+, CD3+CD56+NKG2C- and CD3+CD56-NKG2C+ T cells. With respect to HCMV, seven of the eight sequenced donors were seropositive, and one was seronegative.

Per the germline V gene, CDR1 is MNHNY and CDR2 is SVGAGI (reference sequence). The CDR3 is 13 amino acids. The authors made TCR beta cDNA libraries by 5'RACE template switching. This switching added a universal primer site and UMIs. TCRdb re-called the 5' RACE reads and gives one entry per CDR3 protein, without DNA. The sample has about 460,000 distinct CDR3 sequences; the top ten hold over 1.1%. Sequenced material: blood T cells: a sorted CD56 or NKG2C T cell subset, CD4+ or CD8+ T cells, or bulk PBMC T cells (not recorded which). The TCR sequence derives from a woman aged 45-60 years in good health. The chain employs TRBV6-6 and TRBJ1-4; the TCRdb call, TRBD1, lacks DNA for checking. The CDR3 sequence: CASSGAAIEKLFF.